The 32 T cell receptor beta chains presented below share a single source sample, sequenced in a study of memory CD4+ T cells and cytomegalovirus serostatus. Sequencing used immunoSEQ multiplex PCR; TCRdb keeps in-frame clones, though not all of them. The table includes 85,000 to 100,000 clones, 80% detected once. Single viable CD3+CD4+CD8-CD45RO+ cells were sorted as the memory CD4+ T cells. The sequencing sample was made of memory CD4+ T cells from blood. The receptors stem from an adult in good health and CMV-seropositive.

The chain is built from TRBV21-1 and TRBJ2-2; TRBD1, the table's D call, was not compared with the DNA. TRBV21-1 has pseudogene status. The CDR3 is made up of 20 amino acids. The CDR3, as DNA: TGTGCCAGCAGCAACCAGGGACAGGGGGATTCTAGCGGAAGGGCCGGGGAGCTGTTTTTT. This encodes CASSNQGQGDSSGRAGELFF.

The gene calls are TRBV28 and TRBJ2-2; 9 bases are a match to TRBD1. The ends lost 6 bases at V and 6 bases at J; junction bases unmatched: 8. The germline gives CDR1 MDHEN, CDR2 SYDVKM. CDR3 size: 15 residues. The CDR3 coding sequence is TGTGCCAGCAGCCCTACACAGGGGGCGGCCGGGGAGCTGTTTTTT. Its translation: CASSPTQGAAGELFF.

This clone was recorded only once. This rearrangement joins TRBV6-6 to TRBJ1-5; a weak D match, TRBD1 (6 bases). Trimming took 6 bases from V and 4 from J, leaving 10 bases between them. Germline lookup yields CDR1 MNHNY and CDR2 SVGAGI (reference sequence). This CDR3 region has 13 residues. DNA for the CDR3: TGTGCCAGCAGCAGGGGATCAAATCAGCCCCAGCATTTT. Translation: CASSRGSNQPQHF.

The rearrangement links TRBV7-8 to TRBJ1-1; tentatively, D is TRBD1 (6 bases). Deletions cut 5 bases from V and 3 bases from J, with 19 bases between. The germline V gene has CDR1 SGHVS and CDR2 FQNEAQ. There are 16 residues in the CDR3. CDR3 in amino acids: CASSPLRGPGDTEAFF. CDR3 DNA: TGTGCCAGCAGCCCTCTCAGGGGCCCCGGGGACACTGAAGCTTTCTTT.

The genes are TRBV7-2 and TRBJ2-5, with TRBD2 matching 7 bases. CDR3 length: 15 residues. The germline gives CDR1 SGHTA, CDR2 FQGNSA. V shed 4 bases and J 5 bases; nucleotides not matched to a gene: 10. The CDR3 DNA reads as TGTGCCAGCAGCTCGGCGGGCGGGAGAAGGGAGACCCAGTACTTC. Translated, it gives CASSSAGGRRETQYF. Using reference TRBV7-2 and TRBJ2-5 for the parts outside the CDR3, the full variable domain is GAGVSQSPSNKVTEKGKDVELRCDPISGHTALYWYRQSLGQGLEFLIYFQGNSAPDKSGLPSDRFSAERTGGSVSTLTIQRTQQEDSAVYLCASSSAGGRRETQYFGPGTRLLVL.

On this clone itself: The germline gene is not matched at one end of the junction; a read error may be the cause. The chain employs TRBV7-7 and TRBJ2-1; D may be TRBD1 (6 bases). CDR1 is SSHAT, CDR2 FNYEAQ, per germline (reference sequence). This CDR3 contains 14 residues. CDR3: CASSLNSGADEQFF. CDR3 DNA sequence: TGTGCTAGCAGCTTAAATTCAGGGGCCGATGAGCAGTTCTTC.

The CDR3 sequence: CASSTLQKGATNEKLFF. Written as DNA, the CDR3 is TGTGCCAGCAGCACCTTACAGAAGGGTGCAACTAATGAAAAACTGTTTTTT. The chain has TRBV5-6 and TRBJ1-4; D is unclear. This CDR3 region has 17 residues. Germline CDR1 SGHDT, CDR2 YYEEEE. Trimming left V 4 bases short and J 0 bases short, with 16 bases between.

The rearrangement uses TRBV6-5 and TRBJ2-1; 9 nucleotides match TRBD1. After removal of 6 bases from V and 7 bases from J, the junction contained 7 bases not matched to a gene. Germline V gene data show CDR1 as MNHEY and CDR2 as SVGAGI. The CDR3 sequence is 14 residues long. The chain's CDR3 is CASSSQGARNEQFF. CDR3 nucleotide sequence: TGTGCCAGCAGCTCACAGGGGGCAAGAAATGAGCAGTTCTTC.

V is TRBV27 and J is TRBJ1-4; tentative D call: TRBD1 (5 bases). The CDR3 spans 14 residues. V shed 6 bases and J shed 2 bases, with 10 bases lying between them. Germline V lookup: CDR1 MNHEY, CDR2 SMNVEV (reference sequence). The CDR3 DNA reads as TGTGCCAGCAGGCCGGGGGGGACTAATGAAAAACTGTTTTTT. It translates to CASRPGGTNEKLFF.

The chain is built from TRBV11-2 and TRBJ1-5; D is undetermined. CDR1 is SGHAT, CDR2 FQNNGV, per germline. The CDR3 spans 12 residues. Deletions cut 1 base from V and 6 bases from J, with 4 bases between. The CDR3 region has the DNA TGTGCCAGCAGCTTAGCCGGTCAGCCCCAGCATTTT. This codes for CASSLAGQPQHF. Supplemented by reference TRBV11-2 and TRBJ1-5, the full variable domain reads EAGVAQSPRYKIIEKRQSVAFWCNPISGHATLYWYQQILGQGPKLLIQFQNNGVVDDSQLPKDRFSAERLKGVDSTLKIQPAKLEDSAVYLCASSLAGQPQHFGDGTRLSIL.

Comment on this clone: An end of the junction does not agree with germline; a read error may underlie this. This chain links TRBV7-7 with TRBJ2-3; 10 bases are shared with TRBD2. The CDR3 sequence is 13 residues long. CDR1 and CDR2 (germline): SSHAT, FNYEAQ (reference sequence). DNA for the CDR3: TGTGCTAGCAGCTTGGGACTAGCGGATACGCAGTATTTT. Amino acids: CASSLGLADTQYF.

The rearrangement joins TRBV6-1 to TRBJ1-5; unclear D gene. V was cut by 6 bases and J by 2 bases, with 11 bases left in between. The CDR3 consists of 14 residues. Germline CDR1 MNHNS, CDR2 SASEGT. The CDR3 nucleotides read TGTGCCAGCAGCAGGTCCGGGGGCAATCAGCCCCAGCATTTT. It specifies CASSRSGGNQPQHF.

The rearrangement joins TRBV18 to TRBJ2-3; the D gene is possibly TRBD1 (5 bases). V dropped 1 base and J dropped 1 base, with 9 bases sitting between them. The CDR3 is 15 residues long. Germline-derived CDR1 and CDR2 are KGHSH and LQKENI. The CDR3 region is CASSPQGVGTDTQYF. Written as DNA, the CDR3 is TGTGCCAGCTCACCACAAGGGGTCGGCACAGATACGCAGTATTTT.

This clone came up once. The V and J genes are TRBV4-2 and TRBJ2-1; TRBD2 might be the D (6 bases). Germline values: CDR1 LGHNA, CDR2 YNFKEQ. V lost 0 bases, J lost 3 bases, and 9 bases lay in between. The CDR3 is 15 residues long. The CDR3 is CASSQETGDYNEQFF. DNA for the CDR3: TGTGCCAGCAGCCAAGAAACGGGAGACTACAATGAGCAGTTCTTC.

CDR3 DNA: TGTGCCAGCAGCCAAGTCAACTTCCAAGAGACCCAGTACTTC. Translation: CASSQVNFQETQYF. The chain employs TRBV14 and TRBJ2-5, with D uncertain. Germline V gene lookup returns CDR1 SGHDN and CDR2 FVKESK. This CDR3 has 14 residues. V lost 1 base and J 1 base, leaving 7 bases between the germline ends.

V is TRBV19 and J is TRBJ1-1, with a weak D call TRBD1 (5 bases). The V end lost 9 bases, the J end lost 0 bases, and 17 bases lay between the germline ends. In germline, CDR1 is LNHDA, CDR2 SQIVND (reference sequence). The CDR3 is made up of 15 amino acids. For the CDR3, the DNA is TGTGCCAGCACCCGGGACGGAAACATGAACACTGAAGCTTTCTTT. It translates to CASTRDGNMNTEAFF.

The chain has TRBV30 and TRBJ2-1; 7 bases are a match to TRBD2. V lost 4 bases and J lost 15; bases outside the gene matches: 15. Germline values: CDR1 GTSNPN, CDR2 SVGIG (reference sequence). The CDR3 consists of 13 residues. In DNA form, the CDR3 reads TGTGCCTGGACGGTCGGCGGGACTACGTTGGCGTTCTTC. The encoded protein is CAWTVGGTTLAFF.

V usage is TRBV5-4 and J usage is TRBJ2-7; TRBD2 matches at 15 bases. The CDR3 totals 16 residues. The germline V gene has CDR1 SGHNT and CDR2 YYREEE (reference sequence). V trimming: 4 bases; J trimming: 4 bases; junction bases outside the gene matches: 6. For the CDR3, the DNA is TGTGCCAGCAGCGGAGGGACTAGCGGGAGGTCGTACGAGCAGTACTTC. Protein product: CASSGGTSGRSYEQYF.

This clone occurred a few times. The gene calls are TRBV19 and TRBJ1-1; D remains unclear. The CDR3 runs to 13 residues. Germline V gives CDR1 LNHDA, CDR2 SQIVND (reference sequence). Trimming shortened V by 8 bases and J by 3 bases, and 13 bases separated the two germline ends. The CDR3 sequence: CASGVEWDTEAFF. As DNA, the CDR3 is TGTGCCAGTGGTGTAGAATGGGACACTGAAGCTTTCTTT.

This chain uses TRBV5-1 with TRBJ2-3; 10 bases are shared with TRBD1. The CDR3 sequence is 16 residues long. V was clipped by 4 bases and J by 2 bases; unmatched bases: 7. Per the germline V gene, CDR1 is SGHRS and CDR2 is YFSETQ. For the CDR3, the DNA is TGCGCCAGCAGCCCGGGGGACAGGGGAAACACAGATACGCAGTATTTT. Amino acids: CASSPGDRGNTDTQYF.

This clone has only one observation. V gene TRBV7-9 combines with J gene TRBJ1-4; no clear D gene. Looked up from germline, CDR1 is SEHNR and CDR2 is FQNEAQ (reference sequence). Trimming stripped 6 bases from V and 8 bases from J, with 13 bases between. The CDR3 totals 13 residues. CDR3 DNA: TGTGCCAGCAGTCGGGCAGAGGAGGAAAAACTGTTTTTT. Translation: CASSRAEEEKLFF. The full variable domain, with the rest looked up from reference TRBV7-9 and TRBJ1-4, is DTGVSQNPRHKITKRGQNVTFRCDPISEHNRLYWYRQTLGQGPEFLTYFQNEAQLEKSRLLSDRFSAERPKGSFSTLEIQRTEQGDSAMYLCASSRAEEEKLFFGSGTQLSVL.

This clone has more than one count but fewer than ten. This chain connects TRBV9 to TRBJ2-7; 10 bases are shared with TRBD1. V was clipped by 4 bases and J by 6 bases; unmatched bases: 7. The CDR3 contains 14 residues. Germline CDR1 and CDR2: SGDLS and YYNGEE. CDR3 in DNA: TGTGCCAGCAGCCCGGGACAGGGGTCGGGCGAGCAGTACTTC. Amino acids: CASSPGQGSGEQYF.

V usage is TRBV9 and J usage is TRBJ2-5, with D possibly matching TRBD1 (6 bases). The CDR3 is 16 amino acids. V lost 0 bases, J lost 5 bases, and 17 bases lay in between. Germline values: CDR1 SGDLS, CDR2 YYNGEE. For the CDR3, the DNA is TGTGCCAGCAGCGTAGCCTCGGGACAAGTATTGGAGACCCAGTACTTC. It specifies CASSVASGQVLETQYF.

The chain employs TRBV7-2 and TRBJ1-2; tentative D call: TRBD1 (6 bases). Trimming cost V 5 bases and J 0 bases, with 13 bases left between them. Germline values: CDR1 SGHTA, CDR2 FQGNSA. CDR3 size: 15 residues. CDR3 sequence: CASSTRQVSNYGYTF. The CDR3 DNA reads TGTGCCAGCAGCACCCGACAGGTCTCTAACTATGGCTACACCTTC. The complete variable domain, with remaining parts taken from reference TRBV7-2 and TRBJ1-2, reads GAGVSQSPSNKVTEKGKDVELRCDPISGHTALYWYRQSLGQGLEFLIYFQGNSAPDKSGLPSDRFSAERTGGSVSTLTIQRTQQEDSAVYLCASSTRQVSNYGYTFGSGTRLTVV.

V is TRBV2 and J is TRBJ2-2; D unresolved. CDR3 size: 11 residues. Germline lookup yields CDR1 SNHLY and CDR2 FYNNEI. V lost 6 bases and J 6 bases, leaving 5 bases between the germline ends. For the CDR3, the DNA is TGTGCCAGCAGAGCTCCCGGGGAGCTGTTTTTT. It yields the protein CASRAPGELFF. The whole variable domain, remainder taken from reference TRBV2 and TRBJ2-2, is EPEVTQTPSHQVTQMGQEVILRCVPISNHLYFYWYRQILGQKVEFLVSFYNNEISEKSEIFDDQFSVERPDGSNFTLKIRSTKLEDSAMYFCASRAPGELFFGEGSRLTVL.

The J gene is TRBJ2-5, the V gene TRBV2; 9 bases fit TRBD2. The V gene end was trimmed by 5 bases and the J gene end by 5 bases; junction bases not matched to a gene: 12. In germline, CDR1 is SNHLY, CDR2 FYNNEI. The CDR3 extends over 16 amino acids. CDR3 region: CASSRGGRALGETQYF. CDR3 coding DNA: TGTGCCAGCAGTCGAGGCGGGAGGGCCCTTGGGGAGACCCAGTACTTC. Variable domain in full (rest from reference TRBV2 and TRBJ2-5): EPEVTQTPSHQVTQMGQEVILRCVPISNHLYFYWYRQILGQKVEFLVSFYNNEISEKSEIFDDQFSVERPDGSNFTLKIRSTKLEDSAMYFCASSRGGRALGETQYFGPGTRLLVL.

The chain is built from TRBV6-5 and TRBJ2-1, with 10 bases lining up with TRBD2. Looked up from germline, CDR1 is MNHEY and CDR2 is SVGAGI. V was clipped by 6 bases and J by 4 bases; unmatched bases: 6. The CDR3 totals 15 residues. The CDR3 protein is CASRVAGGGYNEQFF. CDR3 coding DNA: TGTGCCAGCAGGGTAGCGGGAGGAGGATACAATGAGCAGTTCTTC.

This sequence joins TRBV29-1 and TRBJ2-6, with 7 nucleotides matching TRBD2. CDR3 size: 13 residues. Losses at the gene ends were 6 bases for V and 1 base for J; bases not matched to a gene: 0. The germline V gene has CDR1 SQVTM and CDR2 ANQGSEA. This chain's CDR3 is CSVRESGANVLTF. Here the CDR3 DNA reads TGCAGCGTGCGGGAGTCTGGGGCCAACGTCCTGACTTTC.

This chain connects TRBV6-1 to TRBJ2-3, with 7 bases fitting TRBD1. The V segment lost 6 bases and the J segment 4 bases; nucleotides outside the gene matches: 7. Germline V gene sequence: CDR1 MNHNS, CDR2 SASEGT. The CDR3 extends over 14 amino acids. CDR3 loop: CASSSDRVSDTQYF. The CDR3, as DNA: TGTGCCAGCAGCTCAGACAGGGTTTCAGATACGCAGTATTTT.

The chain is built from TRBV7-2 and TRBJ2-3, with 7 bases that match TRBD1. Germline values: CDR1 SGHTA, CDR2 FQGNSA. The CDR3 runs 15 residues. Trimming took 5 bases from V and 3 from J; bases not matched to a gene: 8. The CDR3 sequence: CASSPQGVRTDTQYF. DNA for the CDR3: TGTGCCAGCAGCCCCCAGGGGGTAAGGACAGATACGCAGTATTTT.

The V call is TRBV29-1, the J call TRBJ2-2, with 8 bases fitting TRBD1. V shed 3 bases, J shed 6 bases, and the junction held 0 bases outside the gene matches. This CDR3 has 12 residues. The germline V gene encodes CDR1 SQVTM and CDR2 ANQGSEA. The CDR3 sequence: CSVDRGPGELFF. DNA for the CDR3: TGCAGCGTTGACAGGGGGCCCGGGGAGCTGTTTTTT.

The chain carries TRBV7-8 and TRBJ1-1; D remains unclear. The germline V and J ends were trimmed by 3 bases and 4 bases, with 6 bases remaining between them. This CDR3 spans 12 amino acids. Germline V CDR1 and CDR2: SGHVS, FQNEAQ. CDR3 residues: CASSFGVTEAFF. CDR3 sequence (DNA): TGTGCCAGCAGCTTTGGTGTCACTGAAGCTTTCTTT.